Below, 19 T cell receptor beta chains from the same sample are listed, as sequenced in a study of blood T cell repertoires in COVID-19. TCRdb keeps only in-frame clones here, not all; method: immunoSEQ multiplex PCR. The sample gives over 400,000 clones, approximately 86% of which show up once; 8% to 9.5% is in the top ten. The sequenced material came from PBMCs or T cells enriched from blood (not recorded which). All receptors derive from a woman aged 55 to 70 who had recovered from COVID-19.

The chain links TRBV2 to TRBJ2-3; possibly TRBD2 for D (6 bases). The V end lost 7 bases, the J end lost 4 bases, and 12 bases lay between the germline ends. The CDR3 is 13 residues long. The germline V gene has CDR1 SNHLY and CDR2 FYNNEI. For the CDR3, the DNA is TGTGCCAGCAAAGGGACTGGCCCAGATACGCAGTATTTT. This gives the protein CASKGTGPDTQYF.

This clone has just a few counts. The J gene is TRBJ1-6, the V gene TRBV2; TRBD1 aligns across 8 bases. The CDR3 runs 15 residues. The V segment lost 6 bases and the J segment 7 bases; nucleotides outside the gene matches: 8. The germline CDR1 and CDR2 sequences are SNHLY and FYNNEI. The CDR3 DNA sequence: TGTGCCAGCAGGGAAACAGGGGGAGCGAATTCACCCCTCCACTTT. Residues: CASRETGGANSPLHF.

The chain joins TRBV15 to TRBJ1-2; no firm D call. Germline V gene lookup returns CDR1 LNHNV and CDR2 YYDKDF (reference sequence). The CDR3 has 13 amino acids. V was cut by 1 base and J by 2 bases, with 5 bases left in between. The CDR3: CATSRARNYGYTF. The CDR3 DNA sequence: TGTGCCACCAGCAGAGCGCGGAACTATGGCTACACCTTC. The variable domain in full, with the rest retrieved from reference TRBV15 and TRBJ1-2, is DAMVIQNPRYQVTQFGKPVTLSCSQTLNHNVMYWYQQKSSQAPKLLFHYYDKDFNNEADTPDNFQSRRPNTSFCFLDIRSPGLGDTAMYLCATSRARNYGYTFGSGTRLTVV.

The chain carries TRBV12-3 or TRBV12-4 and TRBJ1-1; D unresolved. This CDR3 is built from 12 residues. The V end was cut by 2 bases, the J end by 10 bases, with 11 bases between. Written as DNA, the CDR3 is TGTGCCAGCAGTTTAATAGAGAGCCGAGCTTTCTTT. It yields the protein CASSLIESRAFF.

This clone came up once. CDR3 DNA: TGTGCCAGCAGTCGAGGGACAGGGGGATACGCTGGAAACACCATATATTTT. This codes for CASSRGTGGYAGNTIYF. The rearrangement links TRBV27 to TRBJ1-3; 11 bases fit TRBD1. V trimming: 5 bases; J trimming: 2 bases; junction bases outside the gene matches: 8. CDR1 MNHEY and CDR2 SMNVEV come from the germline V gene (reference sequence). The CDR3 loop spans 17 amino acids.

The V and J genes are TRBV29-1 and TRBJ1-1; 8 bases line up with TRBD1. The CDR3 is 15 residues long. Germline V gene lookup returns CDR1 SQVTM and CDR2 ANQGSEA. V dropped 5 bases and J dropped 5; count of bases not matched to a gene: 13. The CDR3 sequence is CSVSPPGTGGTEAFF. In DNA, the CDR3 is TGCAGCGTTTCTCCACCCGGGACAGGAGGAACTGAAGCTTTCTTT.

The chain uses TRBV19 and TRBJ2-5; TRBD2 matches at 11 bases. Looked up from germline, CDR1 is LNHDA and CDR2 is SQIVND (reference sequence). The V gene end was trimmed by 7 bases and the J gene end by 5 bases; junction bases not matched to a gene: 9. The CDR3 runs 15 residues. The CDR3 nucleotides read TGTGCCAGTATGAAGGTAGCGGGGGGGCCGGAGACCCAGTACTTC. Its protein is CASMKVAGGPETQYF. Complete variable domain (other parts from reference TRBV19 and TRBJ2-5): DGGITQSPKYLFRKEGQNVTLSCEQNLNHDAMYWYRQDPGQGLRLIYYSQIVNDFQKGDIAEGYSVSREKKESFPLTVTSAQKNPTAFYLCASMKVAGGPETQYFGPGTRLLVL.

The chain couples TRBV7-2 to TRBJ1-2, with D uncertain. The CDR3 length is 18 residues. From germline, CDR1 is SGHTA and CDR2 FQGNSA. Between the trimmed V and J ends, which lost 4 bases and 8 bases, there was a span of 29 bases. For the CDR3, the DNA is TGTGCCAGCAGCTCCGACCAATTTCCCAGGCGCCCGGTAGGAGGCTACACCTTC. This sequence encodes CASSSDQFPRRPVGGYTF.

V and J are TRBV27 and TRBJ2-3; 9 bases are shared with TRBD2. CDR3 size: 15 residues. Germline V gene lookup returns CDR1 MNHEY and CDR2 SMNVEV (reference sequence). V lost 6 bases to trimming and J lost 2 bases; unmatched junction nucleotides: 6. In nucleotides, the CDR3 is TGTGCCAGCAGGATTAGCGGGGGACCCACAGATACGCAGTATTTT. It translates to CASRISGGPTDTQYF.

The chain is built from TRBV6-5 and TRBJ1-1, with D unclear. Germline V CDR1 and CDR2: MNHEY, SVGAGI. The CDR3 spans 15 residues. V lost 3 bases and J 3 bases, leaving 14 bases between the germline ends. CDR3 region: CASSYSTPSDTEAFF. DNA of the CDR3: TGTGCCAGCAGTTATTCGACACCATCGGACACTGAAGCTTTCTTT.

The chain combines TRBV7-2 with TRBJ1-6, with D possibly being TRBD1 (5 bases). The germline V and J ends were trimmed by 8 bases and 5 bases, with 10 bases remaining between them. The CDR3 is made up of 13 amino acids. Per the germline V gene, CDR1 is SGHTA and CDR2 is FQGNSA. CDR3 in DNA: TGTGCCAGCGGGGCCACTGATAATTCACCCCTCCACTTT. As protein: CASGATDNSPLHF.

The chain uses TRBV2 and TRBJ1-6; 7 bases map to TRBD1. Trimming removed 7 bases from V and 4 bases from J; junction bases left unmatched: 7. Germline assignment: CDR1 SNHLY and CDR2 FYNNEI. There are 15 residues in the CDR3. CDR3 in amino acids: CASTGTAFYNSPLHF. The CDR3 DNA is TGTGCCAGCACGGGGACAGCTTTTTATAATTCACCCCTCCACTTT. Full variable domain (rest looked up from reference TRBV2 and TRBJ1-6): EPEVTQTPSHQVTQMGQEVILRCVPISNHLYFYWYRQILGQKVEFLVSFYNNEISEKSEIFDDQFSVERPDGSNFTLKIRSTKLEDSAMYFCASTGTAFYNSPLHFGNGTRLTVT.

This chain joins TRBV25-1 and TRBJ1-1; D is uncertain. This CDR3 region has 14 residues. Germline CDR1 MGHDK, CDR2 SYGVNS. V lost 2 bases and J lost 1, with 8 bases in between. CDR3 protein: CASSEIGGNTEAFF. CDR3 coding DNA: TGTGCCAGCAGTGAAATTGGAGGGAACACTGAAGCTTTCTTT.

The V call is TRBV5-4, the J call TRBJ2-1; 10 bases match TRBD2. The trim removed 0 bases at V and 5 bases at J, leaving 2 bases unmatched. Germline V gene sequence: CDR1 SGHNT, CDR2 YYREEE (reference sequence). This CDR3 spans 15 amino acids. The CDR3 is CASSLVAGGNNEQFF. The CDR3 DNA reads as TGTGCCAGCAGCTTGGTAGCGGGGGGAAACAATGAGCAGTTCTTC.

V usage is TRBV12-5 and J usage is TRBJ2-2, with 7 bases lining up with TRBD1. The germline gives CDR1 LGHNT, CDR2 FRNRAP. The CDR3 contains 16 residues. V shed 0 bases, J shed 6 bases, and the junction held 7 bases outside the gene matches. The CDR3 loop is CASGLVILQGAGELFF. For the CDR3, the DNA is TGTGCTAGTGGTTTGGTAATCTTGCAGGGGGCCGGGGAGCTGTTTTTT.

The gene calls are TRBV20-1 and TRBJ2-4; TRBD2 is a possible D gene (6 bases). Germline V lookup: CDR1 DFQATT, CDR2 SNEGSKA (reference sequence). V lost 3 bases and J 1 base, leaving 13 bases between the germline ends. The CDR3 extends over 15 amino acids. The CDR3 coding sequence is TGCAGTGCTAGTGCCGGTGGAGGGGCCAAAAACATTCAGTACTTC. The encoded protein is CSASAGGGAKNIQYF.

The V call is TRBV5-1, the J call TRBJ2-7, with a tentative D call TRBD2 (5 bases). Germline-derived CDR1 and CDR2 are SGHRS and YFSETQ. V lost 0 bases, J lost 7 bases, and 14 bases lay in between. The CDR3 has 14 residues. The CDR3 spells CASSLAGVGAEQYF. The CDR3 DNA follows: TGCGCCAGCAGCTTGGCCGGGGTTGGCGCGGAGCAGTACTTC.

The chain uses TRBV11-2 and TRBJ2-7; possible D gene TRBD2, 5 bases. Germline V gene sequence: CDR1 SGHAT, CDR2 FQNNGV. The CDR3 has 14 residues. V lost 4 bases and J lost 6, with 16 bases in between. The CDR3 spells CASSYRAESREQYV. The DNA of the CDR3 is TGTGCCAGCAGCTATCGAGCGGAGAGCCGCGAGCAGTACGTC.

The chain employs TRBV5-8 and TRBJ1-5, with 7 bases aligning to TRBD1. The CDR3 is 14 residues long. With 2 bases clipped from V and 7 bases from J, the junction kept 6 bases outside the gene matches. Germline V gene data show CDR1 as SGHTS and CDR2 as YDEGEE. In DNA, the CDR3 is TGTGCCAGCAGCTTTGGCGGGACAGACCAGCCCCAGCATTTT. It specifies CASSFGGTDQPQHF.